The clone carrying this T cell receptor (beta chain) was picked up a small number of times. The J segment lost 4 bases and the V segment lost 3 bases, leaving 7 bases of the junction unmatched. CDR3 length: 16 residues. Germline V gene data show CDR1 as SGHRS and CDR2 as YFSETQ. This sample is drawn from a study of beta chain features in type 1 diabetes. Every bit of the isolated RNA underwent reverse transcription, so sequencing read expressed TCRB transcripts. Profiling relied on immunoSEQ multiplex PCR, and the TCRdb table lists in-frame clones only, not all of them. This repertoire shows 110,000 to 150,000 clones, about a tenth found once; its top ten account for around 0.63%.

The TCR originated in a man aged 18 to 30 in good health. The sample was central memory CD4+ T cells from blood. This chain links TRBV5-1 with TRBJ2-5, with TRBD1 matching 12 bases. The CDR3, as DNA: TGCGCCAGCAGCTCCGGGACAGGGGGCATCCCAGAGACCCAGTACTTC. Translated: CASSSGTGGIPETQYF.